This T cell receptor beta chain stems from a study of regulatory T cells in long-lasting Graves disease (dated by TCRdb to the early 2020s). Some background on the complete study: Newly diagnosed Graves' disease patients had taken antithyroid drugs for less than 3 months. The study took place in China and was registered as a clinical trial. A total of around 35 samples underwent TCR sequencing, from roughly 13 patients with persistent Graves' disease and approximately 20 patients with newly diagnosed Graves' disease. Peripheral blood TCR sequencing and RNA sequencing compared persistent Graves' disease patients with newly diagnosed Graves' disease patients. Results the study describes overall, beyond this receptor: Only the TCR beta chain was sequenced and analyzed. Persistent patients shared more public clonotypes among themselves (around 3,000) than newly diagnosed patients did (more than 850). Persistent Graves' disease patients showed lower TCR Shannon entropy and fewer highly expanded clones than newly diagnosed patients, suggesting clonal expansion. TRBV28, TRBJ1-2 and TRBJ2-5 were preferentially used in persistent disease, while TRBV20-1 and TRBJ2-1 were favored in newly diagnosed disease. The authors noted that the small sample size was a limitation that may lower accuracy. The study examined only peripheral blood because the primary lesion, thyroid tissue, could not be accessed.

The cysteine opens and the phenylalanine closes a CDR3 of 14 amino acids. The DNA shown is the 42-base CDR3, in frame from base 1. CDR1 and CDR2 are read off the germline V gene as SNHLY and FYNNEI. Trimming takes 8 bases off V and 2 bases off J; junction bases not matched to a gene: 8. With respect to this clonotype: It has no known antigen specificity. No much larger clone is present one base from it, and per-base qualities are unavailable.

Library construction relied on multiplex PCR. Reads for this sample came from an Illumina HiSeq 4000. CDR3 regions were amplified by Arm-PCR with iRepertoire HTBI primers to construct TCR beta libraries. Gel purification was performed on PCR products prior to sequencing. In the original analysis: Gene usage analysis of CDR3 amino acid clonotypes relied on the approximately 62 TRBV and 15 or so TRBJ segments identified across samples. COPE and FqMerger were used to merge the filtered high-quality paired reads into contigs. BLAST was used to align contigs to IMGT TRBV, TRBD and TRBJ reference genes, and CDR3 was defined according to IMGT. Any clonotype with a frequency above 0.1% was classified as a highly expanded clone. Shannon entropy served as the measure of repertoire diversity, while the Gini coefficient captured V-J evenness. A clonotype found in more than one individual was treated as public. TCRdb reworked the public reads: Q25 trimming with fastp, MiXCR clone assembly, productive beta chains retained. Every distinct CDR3 protein forms one entry, paired with its most common genes and DNA. The V and J calls and clone size come from TCRdb's table, not from the authors' own analysis. Recorded for this sample are over 500,000 distinct CDR3 sequences; 15% to 20% of them occurred a single time. About 17% of the sample is in the top ten clones.

What the time point label conveys for this sample: newly diagnosed GD, antithyroid drugs for less than 3 months. For both TCR sequencing and RNA sequencing, RNA was extracted from PBMCs using TRIzol. The diagnosis of Graves' disease followed American Thyroid Association guidelines. Patients were recruited from an endocrinology department in Xi'an, China. Each patient gave 7 to 9.5 milliliters of peripheral blood, collected in an EDTA anticoagulant tube. Ficoll Paque Plus density gradient separation was used to isolate PBMCs, and no additional T cell sorting was done. An Agilent 2100 Bioanalyzer and agarose gel were used to check RNA quality, and a NanoDrop 2000 was used to measure RNA concentration. These sequences were also reported in another study, on T cells in Graves' hyperthyroidism and ophthalmopathy. That second publication adds: Stable Graves' hyperthyroidism was defined as no progression to ophthalmopathy during 18 months of follow-up. The hyperthyroidism patients were between 18 and 65 years old and newly diagnosed, with a disease duration of less than 2 months. Exclusion was applied to patients with uncontrolled infections, other autoimmune diseases, pregnancy or lactation. Diagnoses were based on clinical symptoms, serum thyroxine and TRAb, thyroid ultrasound and orbital computed tomography. The TCR CDR3 was subjected to a first round of RT-PCR using the HTBI primer set and the Qiagen OneStep RT-PCR kit. Most expanded thyroid clonotypes (frequency above 0.001) were also detected in blood, a finding suggesting that blood repertoires may reflect thyroid immune responses. In cross-validation, a model built on a 13 V-J signature told ophthalmopathy apart from stable hyperthyroidism with 85% to 90% sensitivity and approximately 84% specificity, and in testing the same model reached 80%/75%. In validation, the model predicted progression to ophthalmopathy a median of around six months before onset, with approximately 68% sensitivity and 72.22% specificity. A discovery cohort of roughly 96 patients, 43 with Graves' ophthalmopathy and 55 to 60 with stable Graves' hyperthyroidism, was used to find distinguishing TCR V-J signatures. An independent validation cohort of some 18 hyperthyroidism patients and approximately 15 patients who later progressed to ophthalmopathy tested prospective prediction of ophthalmopathy. The 95 to 100 discovery patients were randomly divided into training and test sets at a 7:3 ratio. Thyroid tissue and blood T-cell repertoires from six Graves' hyperthyroidism patients were also compared in the study. After blood sampling, hyperthyroidism patients were treated with methimazole at a starting dose of 30 mg daily, and ophthalmopathy patients were treated with high-dose intravenous methylprednisolone. Libraries were constructed in a second round of multiplex PCR, after which size selection and purification were carried out. Paired-end sequencing of the libraries was performed with 100 bp reads on an Illumina HiSeq2000. SOAPnuke was used to process the raw data, with reads discarded if the reads contained adapters or uncalled bases, had a mean Phred below 15, or lacked an exact constant-primer or identifier match. High-quality paired reads were merged using COPE v1.2.5, and each unique nucleotide sequence was defined as a clonotype. MiTCR v1.1 was used to align clonotypes to the IMGT TRBV, TRBD and TRBJ reference segments. The analysis included only V-J combinations with a frequency above 0.0001, which together covered 98% to 99.2% of the repertoires. The TCS score was defined as the ratio of F50 (clonal expansion) to E x V (chaos), calculated using BLOSUM62-based TCRdist between CDR3 peptides within each V-J. Welch's t-statistics and random forest reduced approximately 520 V-J features to around 14, which were used in a naive Bayes classifier (R e1071). No statistical method was used to set the sample size in advance, and investigators knew the group allocation. The paper reports TCR Vbeta CDR3 sequencing of over 130 peripheral blood samples: approximately 43 ophthalmopathy, under 80 hyperthyroidism and around 17 progressor patients.

The V and J genes are TRBV2 and TRBJ2-7, and 8 junction bases match TRBD2. The sequence came from a woman between 25 and 40 years old with Graves disease. Donor details come from another sample of the same person, matched by shared clones. The specimen was peripheral blood mononuclear cells (PBMCs), collected at new diagnosis, from a patient treated with antithyroid drugs. The nucleotide sequence reads TGTGCCAGCTCCGGACTAGCAACCACCTACGAGCAGTACTTC. It encodes CASSGLATTYEQYF. Reference TRBV2 and TRBJ2-7 proteins supply the regions before and after the CDR3; the full variable domain is: EPEVTQTPSHQVTQMGQEVILRCVPISNHLYFYWYRQILGQKVEFLVSFYNNEISEKSEIFDDQFSVERPDGSNFTLKIRSTKLEDSAMYFCASSGLATTYEQYFGPGTRLTVT.